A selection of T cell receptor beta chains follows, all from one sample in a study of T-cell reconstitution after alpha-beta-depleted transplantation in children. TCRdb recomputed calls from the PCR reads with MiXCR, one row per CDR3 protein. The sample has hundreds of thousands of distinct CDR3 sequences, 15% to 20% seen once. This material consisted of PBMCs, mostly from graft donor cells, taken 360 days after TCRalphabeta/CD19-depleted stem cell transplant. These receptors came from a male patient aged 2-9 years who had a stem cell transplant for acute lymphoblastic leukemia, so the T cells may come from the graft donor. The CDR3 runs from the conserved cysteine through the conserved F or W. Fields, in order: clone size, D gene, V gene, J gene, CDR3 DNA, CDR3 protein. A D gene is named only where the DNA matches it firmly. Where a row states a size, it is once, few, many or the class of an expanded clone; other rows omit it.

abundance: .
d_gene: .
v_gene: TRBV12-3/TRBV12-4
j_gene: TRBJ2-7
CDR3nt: TGTGCCAGCACCCTCGACAGTTCCGACGAGCAGTACTTC
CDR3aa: CASTLDSSDEQYF

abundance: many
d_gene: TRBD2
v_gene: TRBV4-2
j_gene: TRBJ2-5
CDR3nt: TGTGCCAGCAGCCAAATGGAGGGGATGCTTCGCCCGACTAGAACTAGCGGAAAAGAGACCCAGTACTTC
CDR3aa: CASSQMEGMLRPTRTSGKETQYF

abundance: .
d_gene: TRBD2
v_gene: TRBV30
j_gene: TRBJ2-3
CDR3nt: TGTGCCTGGATGGCGAGGGCTAGCGGGTGGTCAGATACGCAGTATTTT
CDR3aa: CAWMARASGWSDTQYF

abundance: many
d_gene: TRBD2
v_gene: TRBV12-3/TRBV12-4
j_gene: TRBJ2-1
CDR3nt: TGTGCCAGCAGCTGGACTAGCGACAGTGAGCAGTTCTTC
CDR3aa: CASSWTSDSEQFF

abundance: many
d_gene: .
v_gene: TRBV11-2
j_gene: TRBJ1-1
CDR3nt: TGTGCCAGCAGCTCCTTGGGGGGCAGGGAGGCTTTCTTT
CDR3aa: CASSSLGGREAFF

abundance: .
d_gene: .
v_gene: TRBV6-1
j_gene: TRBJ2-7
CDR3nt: TGTGCCAGCAGTGAGGGACCACCTACTAACCTCTACGAGCAGTACTTC
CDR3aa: CASSEGPPTNLYEQYF

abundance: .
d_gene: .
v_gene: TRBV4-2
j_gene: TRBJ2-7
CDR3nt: TGTGCCAGCAGCCAAGATCGGTCAGGGGGGTCCTACGAGCAGTACTTC
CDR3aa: CASSQDRSGGSYEQYF

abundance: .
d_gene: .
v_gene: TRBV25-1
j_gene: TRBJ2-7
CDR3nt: TGTGCCAGCAGTGATGTGCTTGGGCTTACCTACGAGCAGTACTTC
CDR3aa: CASSDVLGLTYEQYF

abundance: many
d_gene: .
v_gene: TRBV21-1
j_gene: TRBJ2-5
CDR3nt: TGTGCCAGCCGACTCCAAGAGACCCAGTACTTC
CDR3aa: CASRLQETQYF

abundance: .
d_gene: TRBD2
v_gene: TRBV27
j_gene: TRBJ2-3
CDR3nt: TGTGCCAGCAGTTTTTTACTAGCGGGCACAGATACGCAGTATTTT
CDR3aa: CASSFLLAGTDTQYF

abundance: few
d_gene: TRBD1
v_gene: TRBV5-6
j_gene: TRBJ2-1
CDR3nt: TGTGCCAGCATACACAGGGGTCTCGGGAATGAGCAGTTCTTC
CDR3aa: CASIHRGLGNEQFF

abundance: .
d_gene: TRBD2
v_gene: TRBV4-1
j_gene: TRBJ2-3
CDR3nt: TGCGCCAGCAGCCAAGAAGCGCATGGTAGCGGGAGGGGGACAGATACGCAGTATTTT
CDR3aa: CASSQEAHGSGRGTDTQYF

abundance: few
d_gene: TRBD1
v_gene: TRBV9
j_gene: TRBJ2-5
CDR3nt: TGTGCCAGCAGCGTAGGGACACCGGGACAGGGGATCCAAGAGACCCAGTACTTC
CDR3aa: CASSVGTPGQGIQETQYF

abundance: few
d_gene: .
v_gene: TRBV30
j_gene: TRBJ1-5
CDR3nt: TGTGCCTGGAGTCCAGACTCCTGGGGTCAGCCCCAGCATTTT
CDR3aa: CAWSPDSWGQPQHF

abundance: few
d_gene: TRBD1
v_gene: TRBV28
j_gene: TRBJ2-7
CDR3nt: TGTGCCAGCAGTTTATCAGGCCGACAGGGGCAAGAACAGTACTTC
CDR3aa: CASSLSGRQGQEQYF

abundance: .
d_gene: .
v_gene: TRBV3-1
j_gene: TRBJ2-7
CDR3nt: TGTGCCACCAGCCAATTGTTGGGGGGGCCCTACGAGCAGTACTTC
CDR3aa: CATSQLLGGPYEQYF

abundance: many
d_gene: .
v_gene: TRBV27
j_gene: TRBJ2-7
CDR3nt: TGTGCCAGCAGTCCCGAGGTTTCCTCCTACGAGCAGTACTTC
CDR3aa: CASSPEVSSYEQYF

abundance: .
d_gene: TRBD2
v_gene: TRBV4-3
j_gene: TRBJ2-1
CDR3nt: TGCGCCAGCAGCCAAAGGACTAGCGGGGTCTACAATGAGCAGTTCTTC
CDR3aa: CASSQRTSGVYNEQFF

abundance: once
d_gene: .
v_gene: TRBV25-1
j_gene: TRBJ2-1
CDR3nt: TGTGCCAGCACCGACGGGTACCTCTACAATGAGCAGTTCTTC
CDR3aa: CASTDGYLYNEQFF

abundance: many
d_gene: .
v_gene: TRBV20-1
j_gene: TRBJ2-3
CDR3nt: TGCAGTGGGGAGGGCACAGATACGCAGTATTTT
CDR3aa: CSGEGTDTQYF

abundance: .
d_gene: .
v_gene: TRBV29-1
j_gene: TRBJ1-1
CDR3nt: TGCAGCGTTGTGGGGGGGCCAGCTTTCTTT
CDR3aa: CSVVGGPAFF

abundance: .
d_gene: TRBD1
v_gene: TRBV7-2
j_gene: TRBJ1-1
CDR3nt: TGTGCCAGCGCCAGGACAGGGTTAACTGAAGCTTTCTTT
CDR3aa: CASARTGLTEAFF

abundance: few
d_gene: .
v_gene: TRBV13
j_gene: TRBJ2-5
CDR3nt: TGTGCCAGCAGCCCCGTGGGGGAGGGGGATAAAGAGACCCAGTACTTC
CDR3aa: CASSPVGEGDKETQYF

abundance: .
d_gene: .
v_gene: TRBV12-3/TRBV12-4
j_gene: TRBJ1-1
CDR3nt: TGTGCCAGCAGTTTAAGGCCCCACAGGGAACGAGCTTTCTTT
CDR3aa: CASSLRPHRERAFF

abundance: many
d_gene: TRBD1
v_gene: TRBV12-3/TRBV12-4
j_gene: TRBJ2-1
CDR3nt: TGTGCCAGCAGTTTAGGTACAGGGGGTAATGAGCAGTTCTTC
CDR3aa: CASSLGTGGNEQFF

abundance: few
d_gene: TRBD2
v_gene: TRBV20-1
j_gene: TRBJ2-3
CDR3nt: TGCAGTGCAACTAGCGGGACTGGGACAGATACGCAGTATTTT
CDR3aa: CSATSGTGTDTQYF

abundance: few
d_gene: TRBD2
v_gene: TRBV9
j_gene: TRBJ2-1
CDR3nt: TGTGCCAGCAGCGTCTCCGGGAGGGATTGGGAGCAGTTCTTC
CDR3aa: CASSVSGRDWEQFF

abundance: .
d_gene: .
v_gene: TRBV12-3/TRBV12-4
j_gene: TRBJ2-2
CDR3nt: TGTGCCACAGGTGCCGGGAGTCAGGCCGGGGAGCTGTTTTTT
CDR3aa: CATGAGSQAGELFF

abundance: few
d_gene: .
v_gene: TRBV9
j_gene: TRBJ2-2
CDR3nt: TGTGCCAGCAACCTCATCGGGGAGCTGTTTTTT
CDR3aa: CASNLIGELFF

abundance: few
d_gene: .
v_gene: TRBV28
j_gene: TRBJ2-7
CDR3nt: TGTGCCACCACTCGGGCCCCCCACGAGCAGTACTTC
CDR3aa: CATTRAPHEQYF

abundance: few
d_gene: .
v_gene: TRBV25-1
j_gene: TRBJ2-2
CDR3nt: TGTGCCAGCAGTGATCAGGGACCCGGGGAGCTGTTTTTT
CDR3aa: CASSDQGPGELFF

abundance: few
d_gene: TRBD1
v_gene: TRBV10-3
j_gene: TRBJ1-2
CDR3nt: TGTGCCATCAGTGGTAGACAGGGGGCGAACTATGGCTACACCTTC
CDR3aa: CAISGRQGANYGYTF

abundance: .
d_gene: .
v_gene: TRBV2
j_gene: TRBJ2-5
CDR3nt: TGTGTCAGCAGTGTGGTCGTCACTAGGTGGGCTCATGGGCTCGACTTC
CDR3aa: CVSSVVVTRWAHGLDF

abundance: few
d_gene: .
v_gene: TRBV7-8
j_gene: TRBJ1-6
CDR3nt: TGTGCCAGCAGCCGACAATTTAGTAATTCACCCCTCCACTTT
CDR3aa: CASSRQFSNSPLHF

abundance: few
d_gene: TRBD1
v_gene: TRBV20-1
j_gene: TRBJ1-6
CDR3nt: TGCAGTGCTAGGGACAGGGTGTCACCCCTCCACTTT
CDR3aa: CSARDRVSPLHF

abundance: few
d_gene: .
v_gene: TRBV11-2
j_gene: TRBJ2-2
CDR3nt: TGTGCCAGCAGCCCTAGGGCAGGGACAAACACCGGGGAGCTGTTTTTT
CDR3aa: CASSPRAGTNTGELFF

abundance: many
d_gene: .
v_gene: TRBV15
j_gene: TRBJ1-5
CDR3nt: TGTGCCACCAGCAGAGGACCCGGGTTCAATCAGCCCCAGCATTTT
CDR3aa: CATSRGPGFNQPQHF

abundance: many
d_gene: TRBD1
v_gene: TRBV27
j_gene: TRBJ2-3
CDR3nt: TGTGCCAGCAGGGACAGGGAATCAGATACGCAGTATTTT
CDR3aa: CASRDRESDTQYF

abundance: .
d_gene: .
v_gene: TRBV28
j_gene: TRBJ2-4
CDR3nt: TGTGCCAGCCTTCCCCGGCCGGGAATAGCCAAAAACATTCAGTACTTC
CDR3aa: CASLPRPGIAKNIQYF

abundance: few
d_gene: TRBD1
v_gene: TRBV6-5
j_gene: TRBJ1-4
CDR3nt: TGTGCCAGCCGTTCAGGGGGACAGGGCTCAGAAAAACTGTTTTTT
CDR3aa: CASRSGGQGSEKLFF

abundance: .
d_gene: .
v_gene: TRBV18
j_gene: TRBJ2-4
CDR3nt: TGTGCCAGCTCACCGGGAGTAGCCAAAAACATTCAGTACTTC
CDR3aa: CASSPGVAKNIQYF

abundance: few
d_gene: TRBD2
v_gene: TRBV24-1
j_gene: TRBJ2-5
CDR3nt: TGTGCCACCAGTGATACGGGAGGGCCAGGGGAGACCCAGTACTTC
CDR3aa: CATSDTGGPGETQYF

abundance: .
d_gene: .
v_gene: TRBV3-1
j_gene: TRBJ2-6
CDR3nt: TGTGCCAGCAGCCAGTTCCAAATAGGGGCCGGGGCCAACGTCCTGACTTTC
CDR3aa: CASSQFQIGAGANVLTF

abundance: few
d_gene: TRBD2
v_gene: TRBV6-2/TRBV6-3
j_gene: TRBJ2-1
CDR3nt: TGTGCCAGCAGTTATCCCCGGGTGGCTAGCGGGACGTACAATGAGCAGTTCTTC
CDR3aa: CASSYPRVASGTYNEQFF

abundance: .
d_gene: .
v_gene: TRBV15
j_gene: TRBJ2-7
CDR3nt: TGTGCCACCAGCAGAGTGGAAGGCTCCCCCTCCTACGAGCAGTACTTC
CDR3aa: CATSRVEGSPSYEQYF

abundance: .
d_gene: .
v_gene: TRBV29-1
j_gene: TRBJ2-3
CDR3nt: TGCAGCGTTAATCAGGGGAGGGGAGATACGCAGTATTTT
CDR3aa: CSVNQGRGDTQYF

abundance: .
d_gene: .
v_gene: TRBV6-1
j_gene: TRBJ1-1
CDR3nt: TGTGCCAGCAGGAGCGAACGGTTGTTGAACACTGAAGCTTTCTTT
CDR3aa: CASRSERLLNTEAFF

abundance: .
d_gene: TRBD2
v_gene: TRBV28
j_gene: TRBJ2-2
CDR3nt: TGTGCCAGCAGTGCCTCCCACGGGACTAGCGGGAGGACCAACACCGGGGAGCTGTTTTTT
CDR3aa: CASSASHGTSGRTNTGELFF

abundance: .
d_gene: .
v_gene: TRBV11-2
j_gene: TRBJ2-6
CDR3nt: TGTGCCAGCAGCCCTCCAGGCGGGGGCTCGTACGTCCTGACTTTC
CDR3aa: CASSPPGGGSYVLTF

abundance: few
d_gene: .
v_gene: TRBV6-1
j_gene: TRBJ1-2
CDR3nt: TGTGCCAGCAGATTTACAGGGTCAAACGGCTACACCTTC
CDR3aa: CASRFTGSNGYTF

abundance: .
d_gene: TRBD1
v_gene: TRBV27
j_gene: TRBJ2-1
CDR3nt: TGTGCCAGCAGCCCTGAGGGGGCCAGCTCCTACAATGAGCAGTTCTTC
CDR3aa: CASSPEGASSYNEQFF